These 27 T cell receptor beta chains were all obtained from the same sample, sequenced in a study of T-cell reconstitution after alpha-beta-depleted transplantation in children. Using unique molecular identifiers, the investigators prepared the TCRbeta library. TCRdb re-called the PCR reads through MiXCR, storing one row per CDR3 protein. The sample lists 330,000 or so distinct CDR3 sequences, 10% seen once, with about 2.3% in the top ten. The starting material was PBMCs from the stem cell graft donor, obtained from the stem cell graft. Receptor source: a human donor who donated a stem cell graft to a child with acute lymphoblastic leukemia.

This clonotype was counted many times. This chain connects TRBV12-3 or TRBV12-4 to TRBJ1-5, with 7 bases aligning to TRBD1. The CDR3 is made up of 16 amino acids. The J segment lost 4 bases and the V segment lost 0 bases, leaving 6 bases of the junction unmatched. CDR3 protein: CASSLARQGSNQPQHF. The CDR3 nucleotides read TGTGCCAGCAGTTTAGCGAGACAGGGTTCTAATCAGCCCCAGCATTTT.

This clonotype turned up a few times. The J gene is TRBJ2-3, the V gene TRBV10-3; D possibly corresponds to TRBD2 (6 bases). V lost 2 bases to trimming and J lost 5 bases, with 11 bases between them. The CDR3 loop spans 14 amino acids. Germline values: CDR1 ENHRY, CDR2 SYGVKD. CDR3 bases: TGTGCCATCAGTGAGCGGGGGAGCGGAGATACGCAGTATTTT. This codes for CAISERGSGDTQYF.

Of note for this clonotype: Possible read error: a much larger clone is one base away. V and J are TRBV5-1 and TRBJ2-7; D is uncertain. CDR1 is SGHRS and CDR2 is YFSETQ in the germline V gene. CDR3 length: 14 amino acids. Trimming removed 0 bases from V and 6 bases from J, with 13 bases in between. CDR3 region: CASSLADHPCEQYF. For the CDR3, the DNA is TGCGCCAGCAGCTTGGCGGACCACCCCTGCGAGCAGTACTTC.

This clonotype was detected many times. V gene TRBV27 combines with J gene TRBJ2-7, with D uncertain. This CDR3 is 12 amino acids long. V lost 5 bases and J 0 bases, leaving 5 bases between the germline ends. From germline, CDR1 is MNHEY and CDR2 SMNVEV (reference sequence). The CDR3 nucleotides read TGTGCCAGCAGTAAGAGCTCCTACGAGCAGTACTTC. This sequence encodes CASSKSSYEQYF.

The rearrangement uses TRBV20-1 and TRBJ2-1; TRBD1 agrees at 7 bases. The V and J ends lost 1 base and 5 bases, in that order; junction bases with no gene match: 8. Germline CDR1 is DFQATT and CDR2 is SNEGSKA (reference sequence). This CDR3 is 15 amino acids long. The CDR3 bases are TGCAGTGCTAGAGCTAGCCAGGGGGTGGACAATGAGCAGTTCTTC. This encodes CSARASQGVDNEQFF.

There are a few counts of this clonotype. V is TRBV7-3 and J is TRBJ2-3; 7 nucleotides align to TRBD1. Germline CDR1 and CDR2: SGHTA and FQGTGA. The J segment lost 4 bases and the V segment lost 5 bases, leaving 6 bases of the junction unmatched. This CDR3 has 14 amino acids. CDR3 in DNA: TGTGCCAGCAGCCTGACAGGGTGGGCAGATACGCAGTATTTT. Translation: CASSLTGWADTQYF.

This clonotype was seen a handful of times. The V call is TRBV5-6, the J call TRBJ2-3; 8 nucleotides line up with TRBD2. J gave up 2 bases and V 1 base, and 6 bases lay outside the gene matches. This CDR3 region has 16 residues. Germline V gene sequence: CDR1 SGHDT, CDR2 YYEEEE. CDR3 nucleotide sequence: TGTGCCAGCAGCTTGTGGGCAGCGGGGGACACAGATACGCAGTATTTT. Amino acids: CASSLWAAGDTDTQYF.

In its sample, this clonotype was seen many times. The rearrangement uses TRBV28 and TRBJ1-2, with D uncertain. Trimming pared 10 bases from V and 0 bases from J, leaving 24 bases between. The CDR3 is 17 residues long. Germline-derived CDR1 and CDR2 are MDHEN and SYDVKM. The CDR3 DNA follows: TGTGCCACCTGGCCTCTCCCCATAGGTCTAACTAACTATGGCTACACCTTC. This codes for CATWPLPIGLTNYGYTF.

This clonotype showed up just a few times. The chain couples TRBV28 to TRBJ1-2; tentatively, D is TRBD1 (6 bases). There are 14 residues in the CDR3. V gave up 0 bases and J gave up 5 bases, with 10 bases separating them. The germline CDR1 and CDR2 sequences are MDHEN and SYDVKM. The CDR3, as DNA: TGTGCCAGCAGTTTATGGCGAACAGGGTATGGCTACACCTTC. It yields the protein CASSLWRTGYGYTF.

This clonotype was detected many times. V usage is TRBV28 and J usage is TRBJ2-7; TRBD2 matches at 7 bases. This CDR3 is 12 amino acids long. Germline V lookup: CDR1 MDHEN, CDR2 SYDVKM. With V trimmed by 4 bases and J by 3 bases, 0 bases remained unmatched. The CDR3 protein is CASSWEGYEQYF. The CDR3 DNA follows: TGTGCCAGCAGTTGGGAGGGCTACGAGCAGTACTTC.

This rearrangement joins TRBV6-2 or TRBV6-3 to TRBJ2-7; 10 bases are a match to TRBD2. V was clipped by 3 bases and J by 1 base; unmatched bases: 9. The CDR3 is 17 amino acids. CDR1 is MNHEY and CDR2 is SVGEGT in the germline V gene. CDR3 sequence (DNA): TGTGCCAGCAGTTATTTAAAGCGGGAGGGATATTCCTACGAGCAGTACTTC. Amino acids: CASSYLKREGYSYEQYF.

This clonotype was recorded only once. The chain couples TRBV11-1 to TRBJ2-1; 11 bases line up with TRBD2. Germline V gene sequence: CDR1 SGHAT, CDR2 FQDESV (reference sequence). This CDR3 contains 18 residues. Germline trimming cut 4 bases from V and 0 bases from J; bases unmatched to any gene: 8. In nucleotides, the CDR3 is TGTGCCAGCAGCTGGGGACTAGCGGATAGGAGCTCCTACAATGAGCAGTTCTTC. Amino acid sequence: CASSWGLADRSSYNEQFF.

This clonotype occurred many times. This chain links TRBV7-9 with TRBJ2-7; the match to TRBD2 covers 13 bases. CDR3 size: 16 residues. Germline trimming cut 5 bases from V and 1 base from J; bases unmatched to any gene: 5. Germline V gene data show CDR1 as SEHNR and CDR2 as FQNEAQ (reference sequence). The CDR3: CASSPGLAGTSYEQYF. In nucleotides, the CDR3 is TGTGCCAGCAGCCCGGGACTAGCGGGGACATCCTACGAGCAGTACTTC.

This clonotype was found a few times. The chain combines TRBV20-1 with TRBJ2-3; D unclear. Looked up from germline, CDR1 is DFQATT and CDR2 is SNEGSKA (reference sequence). The CDR3 is made up of 10 amino acids. With 3 bases removed from V and 6 bases from J, the gap between germline ends came to 4 bases. The CDR3 protein is CSASGDTQYF. As DNA, the CDR3 is TGCAGTGCTAGCGGCGATACGCAGTATTTT.

The V and J genes are TRBV9 and TRBJ1-2; D gene ambiguous. The germline V and J ends were trimmed by 0 bases and 8 bases, with 11 bases remaining between them. The CDR3 consists of 13 residues. Germline V CDR1 and CDR2: SGDLS, YYNGEE. In nucleotides, the CDR3 is TGTGCCAGCAGCGTAGCTGAAGTGATCGGCTACACCTTC. It codes for CASSVAEVIGYTF. The full variable domain, its missing parts supplied by reference TRBV9 and TRBJ1-2, is DSGVTQTPKHLITATGQRVTLRCSPRSGDLSVYWYQQSLDQGLQFLIQYYNGEERAKGNILERFSAQQFPDLHSELNLSSLELGDSALYFCASSVAEVIGYTFGSGTRLTVV.

A word on this clonotype: The conserved final phenylalanine or tryptophan is absent from the CDR3, which likely points to a read error. The V and J genes are TRBV12-3 or TRBV12-4 and TRBJ2-3, with a tentative D call TRBD2 (6 bases). The V gene lost 2 bases and the J gene lost 4 bases, with 13 bases spanning the gap. The length of the CDR3 is 15 residues. The CDR3: CASSLIYGSADTQYS. CDR3 nucleotides: TGTGCCAGCAGTTTAATCTACGGGAGCGCAGATACGCAGTATTCT.

This clonotype was detected only a few times. The V gene is TRBV4-1, the J gene TRBJ1-4; 10 nucleotides line up with TRBD1. Germline-derived CDR1 and CDR2 are MGHRA and YSYEKL. This CDR3 comprises 16 residues. Trimming removed 4 bases from V and 3 bases from J; junction bases left unmatched: 5. The CDR3 region has the DNA TGCGCCAGCAGCCCGGGACAGGGGAAGTCTAATGAAAAACTGTTTTTT. Residues: CASSPGQGKSNEKLFF.

The J gene is TRBJ2-7, the V gene TRBV20-1; possibly TRBD2 for D (6 bases). Deletions cut 2 bases from V and 4 bases from J, with 15 bases between. The CDR3 covers 14 residues. Germline lookup yields CDR1 DFQATT and CDR2 SNEGSKA (reference sequence). The CDR3 loop reads CSARRLELSYEQYF. CDR3 nucleotides: TGCAGTGCTAGAAGACTAGAACTTTCTTACGAGCAGTACTTC.

This clonotype appeared many times. This chain joins TRBV29-1 and TRBJ2-1; D gene ambiguous. The CDR3 has 13 amino acids. With 4 bases removed from V and 0 bases from J, the gap between germline ends came to 7 bases. Germline CDR1 is SQVTM and CDR2 is ANQGSEA. CDR3 residues: CSVVDNSYNEQFF. As DNA, the CDR3 is TGCAGCGTTGTAGACAACTCCTACAATGAGCAGTTCTTC.

The V and J genes are TRBV4-3 and TRBJ1-6; a weak D match, TRBD1 (5 bases). Trimming left V 0 bases short and J 6 bases short, with 9 bases between. The CDR3 totals 15 residues. The germline CDR1 and CDR2 sequences are LGHNA and YSLEER. CDR3 amino acids: CASSQDSDSNSPLHF. For the CDR3, the DNA is TGCGCCAGCAGCCAAGATAGCGACAGTAATTCACCCCTCCACTTT.

This clonotype has ten or more counts. The V gene is TRBV5-1, the J gene TRBJ2-3, with D possibly matching TRBD1 (5 bases). Trimming cost V 4 bases and J 3 bases, with 18 bases left between them. This CDR3 is 16 amino acids long. Germline CDR1 SGHRS, CDR2 YFSETQ. The CDR3 spells CASSTDILSWTDTQYF. As DNA, the CDR3 is TGCGCCAGCAGCACGGACATACTTTCTTGGACAGATACGCAGTATTTT.

The rearrangement joins TRBV28 to TRBJ1-1; D gene unclear. The CDR3 runs to 16 residues. Germline V lookup: CDR1 MDHEN, CDR2 SYDVKM. Trimming pared 2 bases from V and 0 bases from J, leaving 13 bases between. The CDR3 loop is CASSLGQETVNTEAFF. CDR3 DNA: TGTGCCAGCAGTTTAGGGCAGGAGACTGTGAACACTGAAGCTTTCTTT.

This clonotype was seen a handful of times. A read error is possible here, since a much larger clone lies one base away. The V call is TRBV4-2, the J call TRBJ2-1, with unresolved D. This CDR3 contains 11 residues. V lost 3 bases and J 5 bases, leaving 2 bases between the germline ends. Looked up from germline, CDR1 is LGHNA and CDR2 is YNFKEQ. CDR3 residues: CASSQDNEQFF. The CDR3 nucleotides are TGTGCCAGCAGCCAGGACAATGAGCAGTTCTTC.

This clonotype was picked up many times. The gene calls are TRBV9 and TRBJ2-1; perhaps TRBD2 as D (5 bases). Trimming cost V 0 bases and J 8 bases, with 6 bases left between them. The germline CDR1 and CDR2 sequences are SGDLS and YYNGEE. The CDR3 is 12 residues long. The CDR3 loop is CASSVVGDEQFF. DNA for the CDR3: TGTGCCAGCAGCGTAGTGGGAGATGAGCAGTTCTTC.

The chain uses TRBV7-2 and TRBJ2-7, with D unclear. In germline, CDR1 is SGHTA, CDR2 FQGNSA. CDR3 size: 16 residues. Trimming removed 4 bases at V and 0 bases at J, with 16 bases between. The CDR3 loop reads CASSSMSSWNSYEQYF. The CDR3 DNA is TGTGCCAGCAGCTCGATGTCCTCATGGAACTCCTACGAGCAGTACTTC.

The chain couples TRBV9 to TRBJ2-7, with TRBD2 as a possible D gene (6 bases). This CDR3 comprises 13 residues. With 5 bases removed from V and 3 bases from J, the gap between germline ends came to 12 bases. Germline V CDR1 and CDR2: SGDLS, YYNGEE. In nucleotides, the CDR3 is TGTGCCAGCAGTGGGGACTTGCTCTACGAGCAGTACTTC. Amino acid sequence: CASSGDLLYEQYF.

Only a few counts were recorded for this clonotype. V gene TRBV12-3 or TRBV12-4 combines with J gene TRBJ2-3; 11 bases are shared with TRBD2. V dropped 6 bases and J dropped 4; count of bases not matched to a gene: 6. The CDR3 sequence is 15 residues long. The CDR3 bases are TGTGCCAGCAGGTCAACTAGCGGGAGCGCAGATACGCAGTATTTT. Translated, it gives CASRSTSGSADTQYF.